The 3 T cell receptor beta chains presented below share a single source sample, sequenced in a study of glioma-infiltrating T cells after dendritic cell vaccination. Sequencing was performed with immunoSEQ multiplex PCR; in TCRdb, only in-frame clones are kept and a portion is missing. The sample lists fewer than 75,000 clones; around 81% were seen once. Sequenced material: blood, taken before dendritic cell vaccination. The origin of the receptors is a human donor with glioblastoma.

This chain joins TRBV9 and TRBJ2-2; a possible D gene is TRBD2 (5 bases). V lost 5 bases to trimming and J lost 0 bases, with 8 bases between them. Germline V gene lookup returns CDR1 SGDLS and CDR2 YYNGEE. CDR3 length: 14 residues. The CDR3 reads CASRRETNTGELFF. The CDR3 region has the DNA TGTGCCAGCAGGAGGGAAACGAACACCGGGGAGCTGTTTTTT.

This clone was observed a few times. The CDR3, as DNA: TGTGCCAGCAGCCAAGGCTTCCGGGACAACTACGAGCAGTACTTC. Its protein is CASSQGFRDNYEQYF. The rearrangement uses TRBV4-2 and TRBJ2-7; TRBD1 might be the D (6 bases). Germline assignment: CDR1 LGHNA and CDR2 YNFKEQ. The CDR3 loop spans 15 amino acids. Between the trimmed V and J ends, which lost 1 base and 3 bases, there was a span of 13 bases.

The chain combines TRBV7-8 with TRBJ1-5; D not resolved. CDR3 length: 16 amino acids. CDR1 SGHVS and CDR2 FQNEAQ come from the germline V gene. The germline V and J ends were trimmed by 4 bases and 2 bases, with 15 bases remaining between them. CDR3 sequence reads: CASSSPGVRGNQPQHF. The CDR3 coding sequence is TGTGCCAGCAGCTCCCCCGGGGTTCGGGGCAATCAGCCCCAGCATTTT.